A single sample gave rise to the 6 T cell receptor beta chains below, sequenced in a study of blood T cell repertoires in COVID-19. The protocol was immunoSEQ multiplex PCR, while the TCRdb copy is restricted to in-frame clones and leaves out a portion. Of approximately 350,000 clones in the sample, about 89% were seen once. Specimen: peripheral blood. The receptors shown here come from a man aged 35 to 55 with acute or convalescent COVID-19.

The rearrangement links TRBV27 to TRBJ1-2; D is unclear. V was cut by 4 bases and J by 8 bases, with 17 bases left in between. Germline assignment: CDR1 MNHEY and CDR2 SMNVEV (reference sequence). The CDR3 length is 14 residues. DNA for the CDR3: TGTGCCAGCAGTTCCCTAACGGCCTCGGGAGGCTACACCTTC. It encodes CASSSLTASGGYTF.

CDR3 sequence: CASSTTTSGVRTEAFF. As DNA, the CDR3 is TGTGCCAGTAGTACGACGACTTCAGGGGTGCGGACTGAAGCTTTCTTT. The chain combines TRBV19 with TRBJ1-1; D is perhaps TRBD1 (6 bases). Germline CDR1 reads LNHDA; CDR2 reads SQIVND (reference sequence). The V end was cut by 4 bases, the J end by 5 bases, with 20 bases between. The CDR3 has 16 residues.

The chain recombines TRBV27 with TRBJ2-1; no clear D. Germline V gene lookup returns CDR1 MNHEY and CDR2 SMNVEV (reference sequence). V lost 0 bases, J lost 5 bases, and 5 bases lay in between. The CDR3 is made up of 13 amino acids. CDR3 DNA: TGTGCCAGCAGTTTATCCAGAAACAATGAGCAGTTCTTC. It is translated as CASSLSRNNEQFF.

J is TRBJ2-5 and V is TRBV29-1; the D gene is possibly TRBD1 (6 bases). The CDR3 contains 15 residues. Germline V gene data show CDR1 as SQVTM and CDR2 as ANQGSEA. Trimming stripped 0 bases from V and 10 bases from J, with 21 bases between. CDR3: CSVEDLRRGRGVQYF. For the CDR3, the DNA is TGCAGCGTTGAAGATCTTCGCCGCGGCAGGGGCGTCCAGTACTTC.

The chain recombines TRBV2 with TRBJ1-4; no reliable D call. From germline, CDR1 is SNHLY and CDR2 FYNNEI. This CDR3 has 13 residues. Between the trimmed V and J ends, which lost 6 bases and 8 bases, there was a span of 13 bases. CDR3 nucleotide sequence: TGTGCCAGCAGGAGAGGAGAGGAGGAAAAACTGTTTTTT. This encodes CASRRGEEEKLFF. Full variable domain (remainder filled in from reference TRBV2 and TRBJ1-4): EPEVTQTPSHQVTQMGQEVILRCVPISNHLYFYWYRQILGQKVEFLVSFYNNEISEKSEIFDDQFSVERPDGSNFTLKIRSTKLEDSAMYFCASRRGEEEKLFFGSGTQLSVL.

The V and J genes are TRBV27 and TRBJ2-7, with TRBD1 matching over 10 bases. CDR1 and CDR2 (germline): MNHEY, SMNVEV (reference sequence). This CDR3 contains 14 residues. With V trimmed by 2 bases and J by 9 bases, 7 bases remained unmatched. The DNA of the CDR3 is TGTGCCAGCAGTTTAGGATTAGGACAGGGGGTGCAGTACTTC. Its protein is CASSLGLGQGVQYF.